The 23 T cell receptor beta chains below were found in one sample sequenced in a study of blood T cell repertoires in COVID-19. Some clones are missing from TCRdb's copy, which holds only in-frame ones; the method was immunoSEQ multiplex PCR. The sample has about 350,000 clones, roughly 90% seen once. Sequences were obtained from PBMCs or T cells enriched from blood (not recorded which). The receptors shown here come from a woman aged 30 to 39 who had recovered from COVID-19.

The chain uses TRBV5-1 and TRBJ1-4; maybe TRBD1 (6 bases). There are 14 residues in the CDR3. Trimming removed 4 bases from V and 3 bases from J, with 10 bases in between. Germline CDR1 and CDR2: SGHRS and YFSETQ. The CDR3 nucleotides read TGCGCCAGCAGCGGCGAGGGGGCTAATGAAAAACTGTTTTTT. Protein: CASSGEGANEKLFF.

This chain links TRBV28 with TRBJ1-2, with 7 bases that match TRBD1. CDR1 is MDHEN, CDR2 SYDVKM, per germline. The V gene end was trimmed by 7 bases and the J gene end by 3 bases; junction bases not matched to a gene: 5. The CDR3 runs 13 residues. In DNA form, the CDR3 reads TGTGCCAGCACCGACGGACAGGACTATGGCTACACCTTC. It translates to CASTDGQDYGYTF.

Only a few counts were recorded for this clone. This sequence joins TRBV28 and TRBJ1-1; 7 bases match TRBD1. There are 16 residues in the CDR3. V was pared by 5 bases and J by 1 base, with 10 bases of the junction left unmatched. The germline V gene encodes CDR1 MDHEN and CDR2 SYDVKM. The DNA for the CDR3 is TGTGCCAGCAGTCCACCCCAACAGGGGACGAACACTGAAGCTTTCTTT. Translating it yields CASSPPQQGTNTEAFF.

The gene calls are TRBV28 and TRBJ1-6; weak D call: TRBD1 (6 bases). The length of the CDR3 is 14 residues. Per germline, CDR1 MDHEN and CDR2 SYDVKM. Deletions cut 6 bases from V and 6 bases from J, with 12 bases between. The CDR3 reads CASSRGGGNSPLHF. CDR3 sequence (DNA): TGTGCCAGCAGCCGGGGGGGCGGTAATTCACCCCTCCACTTT.

V is TRBV12-3 or TRBV12-4 and J is TRBJ2-7; perhaps TRBD1 as D (5 bases). This CDR3 is 12 amino acids long. The V end was cut by 11 bases, the J end by 3 bases, with 14 bases between. The CDR3 nucleotides are TGTGCCGCAGGGTCGATTGGCTACGAGCAGTACTTC. It translates to CAAGSIGYEQYF.

This clone was observed a single time. The chain couples TRBV28 to TRBJ2-1; TRBD1 matches 9 bases. J was trimmed by 5 bases and V by 11 bases; bases with no gene match: 7. The germline CDR1 and CDR2 sequences are MDHEN and SYDVKM. This CDR3 has 13 amino acids. The CDR3 here is CAAQGANNNEQFF. CDR3 nucleotides: TGTGCCGCACAGGGGGCTAACAACAATGAGCAGTTCTTC.

The chain carries TRBV30 and TRBJ1-4; 7 nucleotides align to TRBD1. From germline, CDR1 is GTSNPN and CDR2 SVGIG (reference sequence). The trim removed 2 bases at V and 7 bases at J, leaving 7 bases unmatched. The CDR3 runs 14 residues. CDR3 nucleotide sequence: TGTGCCTGGAGTTCGGAGACAGGGACTGAAAAACTGTTTTTT. Translation gives CAWSSETGTEKLFF. The variable domain in full, completed from reference TRBV30 and TRBJ1-4, reads SQTIHQWPATLVQPVGSPLSLECTVEGTSNPNLYWYRQAAGRGLQLLFYSVGIGQISSEVPQNLSASRPQDRQFILSSKKLLLSDSGFYLCAWSSETGTEKLFFGSGTQLSVL.

The genes are TRBV5-6 and TRBJ1-1; D not resolved. V lost 7 bases and J 1 base, leaving 14 bases between the germline ends. Per germline, CDR1 SGHDT and CDR2 YYEEEE. CDR3 length: 14 residues. CDR3 DNA sequence: TGTGCCAGCTTTTCCCTGGCCACGAACACTGAAGCTTTCTTT. It encodes CASFSLATNTEAFF.

This clone occurred a few times. The rearrangement joins TRBV19 to TRBJ1-5; no firm D call. V lost 4 bases to trimming and J lost 2 bases, with 12 bases between them. The CDR3 is made up of 15 amino acids. The germline CDR1 and CDR2 sequences are LNHDA and SQIVND (reference sequence). The CDR3 loop reads CASSKVKEGNQPQHF. In DNA form, the CDR3 reads TGTGCCAGTAGTAAGGTGAAGGAGGGCAATCAGCCCCAGCATTTT.

The V call is TRBV12-3 or TRBV12-4, the J call TRBJ1-3; D ambiguous. This CDR3 has 13 residues. Between the trimmed V and J ends, which lost 7 bases and 3 bases, there was a span of 10 bases. CDR3 nucleotides: TGTGCCAGCAACCCGCGGGGTGGAAACACCATATATTTT. Encoded protein: CASNPRGGNTIYF.

The chain links TRBV11-3 to TRBJ2-1; TRBD1 might be the D (6 bases). The CDR3 is 15 amino acids. The germline gives CDR1 SGHNT, CDR2 YENEEA. Trimming removed 4 bases from V and 5 bases from J, with 15 bases in between. DNA of the CDR3: TGTGCCAGCAGCTCCGCACCAGGGGCCCACAATGAGCAGTTCTTC. It translates to CASSSAPGAHNEQFF.

CDR3 sequence: CASRGETANSRGLFF. The CDR3 bases are TGTGCCAGTAGAGGGGAAACAGCAAATTCCAGGGGACTGTTTTTT. The chain recombines TRBV19 with TRBJ1-4; TRBD1 might be the D (6 bases). Trimming stripped 6 bases from V and 13 bases from J, with 24 bases between. The CDR3 is 15 amino acids. Germline CDR1 reads LNHDA; CDR2 reads SQIVND (reference sequence).

The CDR3 sequence is CASSQRDRGGNEQFF. CDR3 sequence (DNA): TGTGCCAGCAGCCAGAGGGACAGGGGGGGGAATGAGCAGTTCTTC. J is TRBJ2-1 and V is TRBV7-8, with TRBD1 matching 11 bases. The CDR3 covers 15 residues. V shed 5 bases, J shed 7 bases, and the junction held 7 bases outside the gene matches. CDR1 and CDR2 (germline): SGHVS, FQNEAQ.

J is TRBJ2-5 and V is TRBV28, with 8 bases aligning to TRBD1. CDR1 and CDR2 from the germline V gene are MDHEN and SYDVKM. V shed 4 bases and J 1 base; nucleotides not matched to a gene: 5. The CDR3 has 15 residues. CDR3 in DNA: TGTGCCAGCAGTTACCTGGGACAGGCCCAAGAGACCCAGTACTTC. Translating it yields CASSYLGQAQETQYF.

The rearrangement links TRBV2 to TRBJ2-2; D is ambiguous. V gave up 7 bases and J gave up 4 bases, with 19 bases separating them. From germline, CDR1 is SNHLY and CDR2 FYNNEI. The CDR3 totals 16 residues. DNA of the CDR3: TGTGCCAGCATCAGGTCGGTTGAGACCTTCACCGGGGAGCTGTTTTTT. Translating gives CASIRSVETFTGELFF.

The chain recombines TRBV28 with TRBJ1-1; 8 positions agree with TRBD1. V trimming: 4 bases; J trimming: 4 bases; junction bases outside the gene matches: 5. Germline CDR1 and CDR2: MDHEN and SYDVKM. CDR3 size: 14 residues. CDR3 nucleotides: TGTGCCAGCAGTTACAGGGGGAGGGCCACTGAAGCTTTCTTT. Translated: CASSYRGRATEAFF.

The V gene is TRBV6-5, the J gene TRBJ1-6; D unclear. Per germline, CDR1 MNHEY and CDR2 SVGAGI. Trimming cost V 8 bases and J 8 bases, with 13 bases left between them. The CDR3 sequence is 13 residues long. DNA for the CDR3: TGTGCCAGCCTCCCTGCCCGGGATTCACCCCTCCACTTT. Its translation: CASLPARDSPLHF.

V usage is TRBV7-6 and J usage is TRBJ1-2; possible D gene TRBD1, 6 bases. Trimming removed 1 base at V and 5 bases at J, with 11 bases between. The CDR3 consists of 14 residues. CDR1 is SGHVS and CDR2 is FNYEAQ in the germline V gene. In nucleotides, the CDR3 is TGTGCCAGCAGCTTAGAGTCAGGGGTATATGGCTACACCTTC. As protein: CASSLESGVYGYTF.

The chain uses TRBV28 and TRBJ1-2; 9 bases fit TRBD1. The ends lost 3 bases at V and 7 bases at J; junction bases unmatched: 6. The CDR3 runs to 14 residues. From germline, CDR1 is MDHEN and CDR2 SYDVKM. This chain's CDR3 is CASSLGQGGRGYTF. In nucleotides, the CDR3 is TGTGCCAGCAGTTTGGGACAGGGTGGGCGTGGCTACACCTTC.

This sequence joins TRBV30 and TRBJ2-3, with 12 bases aligning to TRBD1. Germline CDR1 reads GTSNPN; CDR2 reads SVGIG (reference sequence). The CDR3 is made up of 16 amino acids. With 2 bases clipped from V and 5 bases from J, the junction kept 8 bases outside the gene matches. This CDR3 reads CAWSKPGQGARDTQYF. In DNA form, the CDR3 reads TGTGCCTGGAGTAAGCCGGGACAGGGGGCGAGAGATACGCAGTATTTT.

The V gene is TRBV9, the J gene TRBJ2-5, with D perhaps matching TRBD1 (5 bases). CDR1 and CDR2 (germline): SGDLS, YYNGEE. This CDR3 region has 14 residues. The germline V and J ends were trimmed by 0 bases and 7 bases, with 13 bases remaining between them. The CDR3 loop reads CASSVATQRGTQYF. CDR3 nucleotide sequence: TGTGCCAGCAGCGTAGCTACCCAAAGGGGGACCCAGTACTTC.

The CDR3 DNA follows: TGTGCCAGCAGCCGGACAGGGGGCCACACCATATATTTT. Its translation: CASSRTGGHTIYF. The chain uses TRBV5-4 and TRBJ1-3; 11 nucleotides align to TRBD1. CDR1 and CDR2 (germline): SGHNT, YYREEE (reference sequence). This CDR3 region has 13 residues. The V gene end was trimmed by 4 bases and the J gene end by 8 bases; junction bases not matched to a gene: 2.

In its sample, this clone was seen once. The gene calls are TRBV20-1 and TRBJ2-7; 7 bases align to TRBD1. V lost 3 bases and J lost 2; bases outside the gene matches: 7. Per germline, CDR1 DFQATT and CDR2 SNEGSKA (reference sequence). The CDR3 is 14 amino acids. CDR3 coding DNA: TGCAGTGCTAGTGCCGGGACAGCCCCCTACGAGCAGTACTTC. Encoded protein: CSASAGTAPYEQYF.